This passage covers 26 T cell receptor beta chains from one sample sequenced in a study of CD8 T cells in ankylosing spondylitis (dated by TCRdb to the late 2010s). The protocol used for the library was 5' RACE. Sequencing used an Illumina HiSeq 2500. Using fastp trimming at Q25 and MiXCR clonotype assembly, TCRdb reanalyzed the public sequencing data and kept in-frame beta chains. Every distinct CDR3 protein forms one entry, paired with its most common genes and DNA. Present in this sample are around 160,000 distinct CDR3 sequences, 11% of which were seen just once. The ten most abundant clones make up under 35% of the sample. Source material: blood, either unsorted or a sorted T cell fraction (not recorded which). The receptors were sampled from a male donor with ankylosing spondylitis or in good health (not recorded which).

The DNA for the CDR3 is TGCGCCAGCAGCCAATATTTAACAGCTGCAACTAATGAAAAACTGTTTTTT. Amino acid sequence: CASSQYLTAATNEKLFF. The V and J genes are TRBV4-3 and TRBJ1-4; unclear D gene. The V gene lost 2 bases and the J gene lost 0 bases, with 13 bases spanning the gap. The CDR3 is 17 residues long. The germline V gene encodes CDR1 LGHNA and CDR2 YSLEER.

This clonotype was seen many times. The V call is TRBV6-1, the J call TRBJ1-2, with 10 bases lining up with TRBD1. V dropped 4 bases and J dropped 7; count of bases not matched to a gene: 3. The CDR3 runs 13 residues. Germline V lookup: CDR1 MNHNS, CDR2 SASEGT. The CDR3 is CASSGGTGAGYTF. The DNA for the CDR3 is TGTGCCAGCAGTGGAGGGACAGGGGCTGGCTACACCTTC.

CDR3 protein: CASSPGEALSYEQYF. CDR3 nucleotide sequence: TGTGCCAGCAGTCCGGGGGAGGCACTCTCCTACGAGCAGTACTTC. The rearrangement links TRBV27 to TRBJ2-7, with a weak D call TRBD2 (6 bases). V lost 5 bases, J lost 0 bases, and 14 bases lay in between. CDR1 and CDR2 from the germline V gene are MNHEY and SMNVEV (reference sequence). This CDR3 has 15 amino acids.

There are many counts of this clonotype. The gene calls are TRBV6-4 and TRBJ1-2; D not resolved. V dropped 5 bases and J dropped 4 bases, with 11 bases sitting between them. Germline CDR1 is MRHNA and CDR2 is SNTAGT. The CDR3 loop spans 13 amino acids. The CDR3 DNA sequence: TGTGCCAGCAGTTATGGTTTTGGCTATGGCTACACCTTC. Translation gives CASSYGFGYGYTF.

This clonotype has at least ten counts. V usage is TRBV5-1 and J usage is TRBJ1-1; D not certain. The V end lost 0 bases, the J end lost 1 base, and 4 bases lay between the germline ends. Germline CDR1 is SGHRS and CDR2 is YFSETQ. The CDR3 has 13 amino acids. The CDR3 nucleotides read TGCGCCAGCAGCTTGGCAGCGAACACTGAAGCTTTCTTT. Translating it yields CASSLAANTEAFF.

The sample holds many counts of this clonotype. The chain couples TRBV5-6 to TRBJ2-4; TRBD2 is a possible D gene (5 bases). Trimming pared 0 bases from V and 0 bases from J, leaving 10 bases between. Per germline, CDR1 SGHDT and CDR2 YYEEEE. The length of the CDR3 is 16 residues. The CDR3 region has the DNA TGTGCCAGCAGCTTGGTCCGGGATTCAGCCAAAAACATTCAGTACTTC. Its translation: CASSLVRDSAKNIQYF.

This clonotype has just a few counts. V and J are TRBV18 and TRBJ2-2; D gene uncertain. Per germline, CDR1 KGHSH and CDR2 LQKENI. Deletions cut 3 bases from V and 7 bases from J, with 12 bases between. CDR3 length: 14 amino acids. The CDR3, as DNA: TGTGCCAGCTCACCGCAAGGTTTCAGCGGGGAGCTGTTTTTT. This codes for CASSPQGFSGELFF.

The chain is built from TRBV5-1 and TRBJ2-2; D is perhaps TRBD2 (5 bases). V was cut by 3 bases and J by 6 bases, with 12 bases left in between. The CDR3 contains 14 residues. Germline lookup yields CDR1 SGHRS and CDR2 YFSETQ. The DNA of the CDR3 is TGCGCCAGCAGCTCGGGAATAGTCGCCGGGGAGCTGTTTTTT. Translating it yields CASSSGIVAGELFF.

On this clonotype: It may be a read error: a sequence one base away is much more abundant. This chain joins TRBV25-1 and TRBJ2-7; D assignment may be TRBD1 or TRBD2 (5 bases each). This CDR3 has 18 amino acids. V shed 1 base and J shed 0 bases, with 19 bases lying between them. Germline CDR1 is MGHDK and CDR2 is SYGVNS. This CDR3 reads CASSESVPAAGASYEQYF. For the CDR3, the DNA is TGTGCCAGCAGTGAATCCGTCCCAGCAGCCGGGGCCTCCTACGAGCAGTACTTC.

This clonotype appeared a few times. J is TRBJ2-2 and V is TRBV5-1, with 7 positions matching TRBD1. The germline V gene has CDR1 SGHRS and CDR2 YFSETQ. The CDR3 length is 15 residues. J gave up 2 bases and V 4 bases, and 5 bases lay outside the gene matches. The CDR3: CASSRDRVNTGELFF. The CDR3 DNA follows: TGCGCCAGCAGCCGTGACAGGGTCAACACCGGGGAGCTGTTTTTT.

V and J are TRBV11-3 and TRBJ2-7; weak D call: TRBD2 (6 bases). Germline CDR1 reads SGHNT; CDR2 reads YENEEA. V was cut by 5 bases and J by 1 base, with 12 bases left in between. This CDR3 is built from 14 residues. The CDR3 DNA is TGTGCCAGCAGCCCTACTGCGGGGTCCTACGAGCAGTACTTC. Translating it yields CASSPTAGSYEQYF.

The sample holds many counts of this clonotype. J is TRBJ1-2 and V is TRBV29-1; TRBD1 matches 7 bases. The CDR3 spans 13 residues. Germline loops: CDR1 SQVTM, CDR2 ANQGSEA. V gave up 4 bases and J gave up 8 bases; unmatched junction bases: 10. DNA of the CDR3: TGCAGCGTTGTGCGGTCCCAGGGGGACGGCTACACCTTC. It is translated as CSVVRSQGDGYTF.

The chain links TRBV7-9 to TRBJ1-4; tentatively, D is TRBD1 (5 bases). Germline CDR1 is SEHNR and CDR2 is FQNEAQ (reference sequence). This CDR3 has 15 residues. The germline V and J ends were trimmed by 5 bases and 5 bases, with 15 bases remaining between them. The CDR3 bases are TGTGCCAGCAGCCTGGCCCTCGGGGCAAATGAAAAACTGTTTTTT. Translation: CASSLALGANEKLFF.

This clonotype was seen a handful of times. The V gene is TRBV11-2, the J gene TRBJ2-1; the match to TRBD2 covers 10 bases. The CDR3 covers 16 residues. Germline V lookup: CDR1 SGHAT, CDR2 FQNNGV. J lost 8 bases, V lost 2 bases, and 9 bases had no gene match. CDR3 nucleotide sequence: TGTGCCAGCAGCTTATTGGCTAGCGGGAGTACGGATGAGCAGTTCTTC. The encoded protein is CASSLLASGSTDEQFF.

This clonotype was observed at least ten times. The genes are TRBV5-4 and TRBJ2-3; possibly TRBD2 for D (6 bases). CDR1 and CDR2 (germline): SGHNT, YYREEE (reference sequence). V shed 3 bases and J shed 3 bases, with 14 bases lying between them. This CDR3 contains 15 residues. The CDR3: CASSYSVGGTDTQYF. CDR3 DNA: TGTGCCAGCAGCTATAGCGTGGGAGGTACAGATACGCAGTATTTT.

The sample holds many counts of this clonotype. Here the CDR3 DNA reads TGTGCCAGCAGTTACACAGGAATGCAGACCCAGTACTTC. It encodes CASSYTGMQTQYF. The chain employs TRBV6-6 and TRBJ2-5; D is perhaps TRBD1 (5 bases). Trimming shortened V by 2 bases and J by 6 bases, and 10 bases separated the two germline ends. From germline, CDR1 is MNHNY and CDR2 SVGAGI (reference sequence). This CDR3 comprises 13 residues.

This clonotype was picked up many times. The chain uses TRBV28 and TRBJ1-2; 8 bases match TRBD1. Germline lookup yields CDR1 MDHEN and CDR2 SYDVKM. Trimming took 1 base from V and 8 from J; bases not matched to a gene: 9. This CDR3 region has 15 residues. CDR3 DNA: TGTGCCAGCAGTTTATTGGTCCAGGGGGCGTCCGGCTACACCTTC. This sequence encodes CASSLLVQGASGYTF.

This clonotype has at least ten counts. The chain recombines TRBV10-2 with TRBJ1-1; the D is unclear. This CDR3 comprises 11 residues. Germline-derived CDR1 and CDR2 are WSHSY and SAAADI. The V gene lost 6 bases and the J gene lost 0 bases, with 2 bases spanning the gap. The CDR3 is CASSLNTEAFF. CDR3 DNA: TGCGCCAGCAGCCTGAACACTGAAGCTTTCTTT.

This clonotype was seen a few times. This chain joins TRBV6-4 and TRBJ1-6; D might be TRBD1 (6 bases). V shed 2 bases and J shed 0 bases, with 14 bases lying between them. Germline loops: CDR1 MRHNA, CDR2 SNTAGT. The CDR3 loop spans 18 amino acids. CDR3 residues: CASSDTTGFSSYNSPLHF. CDR3 nucleotides: TGTGCCAGCAGTGACACAACAGGGTTTAGCTCCTATAATTCACCCCTCCACTTT.

There are a few counts of this clonotype. The CDR3 DNA reads as TGTGCCTGGAGTGACACGCGACTGCAGCTCTATAATTCACCCCTCCACTTT. This sequence encodes CAWSDTRLQLYNSPLHF. V and J are TRBV30 and TRBJ1-6, with unresolved D. The length of the CDR3 is 17 residues. Germline lookup yields CDR1 GTSNPN and CDR2 SVGIG (reference sequence). Between the trimmed V and J ends, which lost 1 base and 3 bases, there was a span of 16 bases. Full variable domain (missing parts from reference TRBV30 and TRBJ1-6): SQTIHQWPATLVQPVGSPLSLECTVEGTSNPNLYWYRQAAGRGLQLLFYSVGIGQISSEVPQNLSASRPQDRQFILSSKKLLLSDSGFYLCAWSDTRLQLYNSPLHFGNGTRLTVT.

The CDR3 is CASSLDGGPSTDTQYF. The CDR3 coding sequence is TGTGCCAGCAGCTTAGATGGAGGGCCTAGCACAGATACGCAGTATTTT. The chain couples TRBV11-3 to TRBJ2-3; D may be TRBD2 (6 bases). V dropped 0 bases and J dropped 0 bases, with 10 bases sitting between them. The CDR3 extends over 16 amino acids. The germline V gene has CDR1 SGHNT and CDR2 YENEEA.

As concerns this clonotype: An end of the junction differs from the germline gene, which may be a read error. The chain has TRBV11-2 and TRBJ1-1; tentative D call: TRBD1 (6 bases). The germline V gene encodes CDR1 SGHAT and CDR2 FQNNGV. The CDR3 is 14 amino acids. The CDR3 sequence is CAGSLGGTHSEAFF. The CDR3 DNA is TGTGCCGGCAGCTTAGGGGGGACCCATTCTGAAGCTTTCTTT.

This clonotype was observed a handful of times. The V and J genes are TRBV4-2 and TRBJ2-1, with D unresolved. CDR1 LGHNA and CDR2 YNFKEQ come from the germline V gene. CDR3 size: 14 residues. V dropped 4 bases and J dropped 8 bases, with 15 bases sitting between them. The CDR3 DNA reads TGTGCCAGCAGCCCACGGCTCGTCAGAGATGAGCAGTTCTTC. Its protein is CASSPRLVRDEQFF.

V is TRBV7-2 and J is TRBJ2-5; D is unresolved. Germline CDR1 is SGHTA and CDR2 is FQGNSA. This CDR3 contains 14 residues. Trimming pared 2 bases from V and 4 bases from J, leaving 11 bases between. The CDR3 reads CASSLSRRGETQYF. The CDR3 nucleotides are TGTGCCAGCAGCTTATCACGGCGCGGAGAGACCCAGTACTTC.

The table lists this clonotype with many counts. The chain carries TRBV20-1 and TRBJ1-2, with 8 bases lining up with TRBD1. This CDR3 is 12 amino acids long. Germline V lookup: CDR1 DFQATT, CDR2 SNEGSKA (reference sequence). Trimming cost V 5 bases and J 5 bases; bases outside gene matches: 4. Here the CDR3 reads CSAGQGRYGYTF. The DNA for the CDR3 is TGCAGTGCTGGACAGGGTAGATATGGCTACACCTTC.

This clonotype has ten or more counts. The chain has TRBV20-1 and TRBJ2-3; D is uncertain. CDR1 DFQATT and CDR2 SNEGSKA come from the germline V gene (reference sequence). CDR3 length equals 12 residues. Written as DNA, the CDR3 is TGCAGGGGGATTCGAGGACCAGATACGCAGTATTTT. Its protein is CRGIRGPDTQYF.